At least ten counts were recorded for the clone carrying this TCR beta chain. The data are from a study of blood T cells in healthy people across ages. It was with a sample-barcoded 5' primer and a J-beta primer mix that a second PCR of roughly 7 to 12 cycles was run. TCRdb re-analysed the 5' RACE reads in MiXCR, keeping a single row per CDR3 protein. The sample yields around 870,000 distinct CDR3 sequences, 29% seen once. The CDR3 sequence is 15 residues long. Germline V gene data show CDR1 as LGHDT and CDR2 as YNNKEL (reference sequence). The V end was cut by 4 bases, the J end by 4 bases, with 16 bases between.

This sequence joins TRBV3-1 and TRBJ1-2; D unresolved. The TCR sequence derives from a woman of 80 years or more in good health. Sequenced sample: blood. The DNA of the CDR3 is TGTGCCAGCAGCCCCCGGGAGAGGTCCCCCTATGGCTACACCTTC. It codes for CASSPRERSPYGYTF. The full variable domain, in which reference TRBV3-1 and TRBJ1-2 provide the parts outside the CDR3, is DTAVSQTPKYLVTQMGNDKSIKCEQNLGHDTMYWYKQDSKKFLKIMFSYNNKELIINETVPNRFSPKSPDKAHLNLHINSLELGDSAVYFCASSPRERSPYGYTFGSGTRLTVV.